This record concerns one TCR beta chain sequence. This sample includes further DNA sequences coding for the same CDR3. The treatment here: preoperative locoregional IRX-2 cytokine immunotherapy. This phase Ib study tested locoregional IRX-2 cytokine immunotherapy given before surgery. This sample stems from a study of preoperative IRX-2 immunotherapy in early breast cancer. CDR3 length: 14 residues. V trimming: 1 base; J trimming: 2 bases; junction bases outside the gene matches: 1. Looked up from germline, CDR1 is LNHNV and CDR2 is YYDKDF (reference sequence). Libraries were prepared by immunoSEQ multiplex PCR; TCRdb keeps only in-frame clonotypes and omits some of them. Among tens of thousands of clones, roughly 80% were seen once, and the ten largest hold around 7%.

This chain joins TRBV15 and TRBJ2-5; 7 bases align to TRBD1. The receptor was derived from a human donor with breast cancer. The source was lymph node tissue, collected after IRX-2 immunotherapy. The CDR3 DNA reads TGTGCCACCAGCAGAGGGGACAGTCAAGAGACCCAGTACTTC. Its protein is CATSRGDSQETQYF.